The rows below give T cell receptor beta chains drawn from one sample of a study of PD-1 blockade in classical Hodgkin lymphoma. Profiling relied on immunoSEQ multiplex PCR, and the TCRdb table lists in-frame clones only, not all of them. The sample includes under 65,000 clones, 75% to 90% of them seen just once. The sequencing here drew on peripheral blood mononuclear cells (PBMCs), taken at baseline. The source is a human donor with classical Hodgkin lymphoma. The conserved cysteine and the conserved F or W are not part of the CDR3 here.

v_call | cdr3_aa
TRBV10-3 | AISALGEGTYEQY
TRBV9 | ASSLGQENSPLH
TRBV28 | ASGDSGLSPLH
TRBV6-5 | ASSYSTSGTDTQY
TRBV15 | ATSRQRGLSTDTQY
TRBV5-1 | ASSFSGDGYT
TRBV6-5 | ASSPEGPTLDTQY
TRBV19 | ASSGANYGYT
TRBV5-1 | ASSLAGLQLNEQF
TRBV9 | ASSVAEDHLQETQY
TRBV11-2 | ASSLGRTEAF
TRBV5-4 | ASSSLETEHYGYT
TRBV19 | ASSIVRTISGNTIY